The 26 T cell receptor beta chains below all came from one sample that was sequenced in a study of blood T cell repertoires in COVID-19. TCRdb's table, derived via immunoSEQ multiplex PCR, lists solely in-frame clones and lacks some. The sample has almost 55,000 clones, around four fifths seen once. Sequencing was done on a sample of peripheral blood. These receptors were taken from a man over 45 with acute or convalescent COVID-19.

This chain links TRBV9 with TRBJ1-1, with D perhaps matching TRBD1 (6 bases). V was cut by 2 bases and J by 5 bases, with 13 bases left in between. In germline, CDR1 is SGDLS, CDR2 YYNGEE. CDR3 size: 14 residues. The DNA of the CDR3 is TGTGCCAGCAGCGTCTGGGAAGGGGGAACTGAAGCTTTCTTT. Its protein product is CASSVWEGGTEAFF. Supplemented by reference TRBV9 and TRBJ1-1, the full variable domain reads DSGVTQTPKHLITATGQRVTLRCSPRSGDLSVYWYQQSLDQGLQFLIQYYNGEERAKGNILERFSAQQFPDLHSELNLSSLELGDSALYFCASSVWEGGTEAFFGQGTRLTVV.

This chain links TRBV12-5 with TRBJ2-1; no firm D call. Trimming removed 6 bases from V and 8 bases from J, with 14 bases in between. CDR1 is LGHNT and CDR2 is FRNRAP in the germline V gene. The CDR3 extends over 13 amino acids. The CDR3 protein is CASGDGDPHEQFF. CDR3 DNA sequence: TGTGCTAGTGGAGATGGAGATCCTCATGAGCAGTTCTTC.

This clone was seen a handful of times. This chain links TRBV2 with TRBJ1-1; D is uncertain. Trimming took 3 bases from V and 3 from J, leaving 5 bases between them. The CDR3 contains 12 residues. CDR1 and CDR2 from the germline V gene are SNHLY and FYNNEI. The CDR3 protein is CASSDQYTEAFF. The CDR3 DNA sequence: TGTGCCAGCAGTGACCAATACACTGAAGCTTTCTTT.

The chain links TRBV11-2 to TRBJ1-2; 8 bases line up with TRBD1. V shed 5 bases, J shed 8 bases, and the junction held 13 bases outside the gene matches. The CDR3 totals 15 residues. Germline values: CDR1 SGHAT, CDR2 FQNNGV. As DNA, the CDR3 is TGTGCCAGCAGCCACTGGGACAGGAAGGTGGAAGGCTACACCTTC. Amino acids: CASSHWDRKVEGYTF. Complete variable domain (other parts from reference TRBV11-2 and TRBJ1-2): EAGVAQSPRYKIIEKRQSVAFWCNPISGHATLYWYQQILGQGPKLLIQFQNNGVVDDSQLPKDRFSAERLKGVDSTLKIQPAKLEDSAVYLCASSHWDRKVEGYTFGSGTRLTVV.

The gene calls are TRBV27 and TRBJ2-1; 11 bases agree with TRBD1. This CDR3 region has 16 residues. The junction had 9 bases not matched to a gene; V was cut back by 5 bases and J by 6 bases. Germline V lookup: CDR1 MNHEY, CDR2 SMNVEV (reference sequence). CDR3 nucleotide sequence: TGTGCCAGCAGTAATTTGGGGACAGGGGGAGTCAATGAGCAGTTCTTC. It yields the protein CASSNLGTGGVNEQFF.

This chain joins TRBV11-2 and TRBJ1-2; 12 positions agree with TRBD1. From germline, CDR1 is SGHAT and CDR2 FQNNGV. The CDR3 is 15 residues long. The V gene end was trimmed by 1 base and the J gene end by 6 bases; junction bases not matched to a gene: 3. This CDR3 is CASSLVGTGGNGYTF. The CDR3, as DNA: TGTGCCAGCAGCTTAGTCGGGACAGGGGGCAATGGCTACACCTTC.

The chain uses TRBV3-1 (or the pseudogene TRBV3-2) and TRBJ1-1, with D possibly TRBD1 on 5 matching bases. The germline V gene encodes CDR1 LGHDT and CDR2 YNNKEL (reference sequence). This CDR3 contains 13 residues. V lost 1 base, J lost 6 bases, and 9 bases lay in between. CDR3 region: CASSQARGAEAFF. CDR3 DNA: TGTGCCAGCAGCCAAGCTAGGGGCGCTGAAGCTTTCTTT.

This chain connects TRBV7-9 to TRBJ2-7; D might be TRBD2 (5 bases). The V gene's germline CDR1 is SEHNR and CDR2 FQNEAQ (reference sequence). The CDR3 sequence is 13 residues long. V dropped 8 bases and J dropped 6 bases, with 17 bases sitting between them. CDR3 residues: CASRGTSTSEQYF. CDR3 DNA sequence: TGTGCCAGCCGGGGAACATCGACGAGCGAGCAGTACTTC.

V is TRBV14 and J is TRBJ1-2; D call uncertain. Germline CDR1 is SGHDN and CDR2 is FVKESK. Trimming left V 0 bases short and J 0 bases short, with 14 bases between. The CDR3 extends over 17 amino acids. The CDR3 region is CASSQDCGVAANYGYTF. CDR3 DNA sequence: TGTGCCAGCAGCCAAGATTGTGGTGTAGCAGCTAACTATGGCTACACCTTC.

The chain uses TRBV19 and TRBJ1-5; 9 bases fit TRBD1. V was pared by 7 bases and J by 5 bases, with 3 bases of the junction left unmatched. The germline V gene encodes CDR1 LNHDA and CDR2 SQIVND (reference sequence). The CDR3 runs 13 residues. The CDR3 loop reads CASTGQGYQPQHF. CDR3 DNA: TGTGCCAGTACCGGACAGGGGTATCAGCCCCAGCATTTT.

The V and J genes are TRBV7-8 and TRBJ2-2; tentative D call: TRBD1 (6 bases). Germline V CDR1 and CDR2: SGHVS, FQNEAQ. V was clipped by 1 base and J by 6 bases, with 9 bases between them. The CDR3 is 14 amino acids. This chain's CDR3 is CASSLERTAGELFF. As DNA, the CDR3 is TGTGCCAGCAGCTTAGAAAGGACAGCCGGGGAGCTGTTTTTT.

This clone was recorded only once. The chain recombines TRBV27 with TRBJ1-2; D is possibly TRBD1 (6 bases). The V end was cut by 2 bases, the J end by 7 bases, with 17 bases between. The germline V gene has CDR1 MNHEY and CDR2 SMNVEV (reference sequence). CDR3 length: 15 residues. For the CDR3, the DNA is TGTGCCAGCAGTTTAAATTATGAGGGGGTCGGTGGCTACACCTTC. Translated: CASSLNYEGVGGYTF.

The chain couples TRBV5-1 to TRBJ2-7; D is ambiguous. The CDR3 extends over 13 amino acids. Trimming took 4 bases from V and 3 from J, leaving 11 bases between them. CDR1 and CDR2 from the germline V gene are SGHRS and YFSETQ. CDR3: CASSPGPIYEQYF. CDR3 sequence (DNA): TGCGCCAGCAGCCCAGGCCCTATCTACGAGCAGTACTTC. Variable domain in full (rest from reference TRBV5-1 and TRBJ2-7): KAGVTQTPRYLIKTRGQQVTLSCSPISGHRSVSWYQQTPGQGLQFLFEYFSETQRNKGNFPGRFSGRQFSNSRSEMNVSTLELGDSALYLCASSPGPIYEQYFGPGTRLTVT.

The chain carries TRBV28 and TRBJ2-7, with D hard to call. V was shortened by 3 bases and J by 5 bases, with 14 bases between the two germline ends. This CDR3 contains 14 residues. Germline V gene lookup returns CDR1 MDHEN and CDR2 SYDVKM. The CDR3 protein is CASSFNGRGDEQYF. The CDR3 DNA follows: TGTGCCAGCAGTTTCAACGGCCGTGGAGACGAGCAGTACTTC.

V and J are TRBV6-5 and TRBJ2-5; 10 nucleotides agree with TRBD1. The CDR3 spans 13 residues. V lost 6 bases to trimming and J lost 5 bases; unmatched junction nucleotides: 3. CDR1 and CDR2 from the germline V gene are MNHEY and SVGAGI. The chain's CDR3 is CASRTGGLETQYF. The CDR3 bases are TGTGCCAGCAGGACAGGGGGCTTGGAGACCCAGTACTTC.

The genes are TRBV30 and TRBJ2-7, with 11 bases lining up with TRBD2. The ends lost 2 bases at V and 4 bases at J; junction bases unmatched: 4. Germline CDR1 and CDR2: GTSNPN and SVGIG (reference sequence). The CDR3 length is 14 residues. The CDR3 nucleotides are TGTGCCTGGAGTAGAACTAGCGGGGGATACGAGCAGTACTTC. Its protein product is CAWSRTSGGYEQYF.

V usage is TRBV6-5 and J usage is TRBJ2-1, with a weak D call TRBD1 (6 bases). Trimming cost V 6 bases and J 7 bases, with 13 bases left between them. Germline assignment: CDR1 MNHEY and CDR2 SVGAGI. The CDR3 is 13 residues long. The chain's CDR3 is CASSYAGTNEQFF. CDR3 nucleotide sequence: TGTGCCAGCAGCTACGCCGGGACAAATGAGCAGTTCTTC.

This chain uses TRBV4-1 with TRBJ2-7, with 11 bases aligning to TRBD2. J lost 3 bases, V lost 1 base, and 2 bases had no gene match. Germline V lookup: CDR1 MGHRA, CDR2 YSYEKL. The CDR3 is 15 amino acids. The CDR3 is CASSQGLAGIYEQYF. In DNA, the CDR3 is TGCGCCAGCAGCCAAGGACTAGCGGGGATCTACGAGCAGTACTTC.

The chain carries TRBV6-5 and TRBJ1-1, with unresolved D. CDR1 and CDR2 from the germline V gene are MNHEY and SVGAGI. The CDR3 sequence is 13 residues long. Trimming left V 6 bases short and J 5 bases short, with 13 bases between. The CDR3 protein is CASSPVFQTEAFF. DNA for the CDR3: TGTGCCAGCAGCCCCGTGTTTCAGACTGAAGCTTTCTTT.

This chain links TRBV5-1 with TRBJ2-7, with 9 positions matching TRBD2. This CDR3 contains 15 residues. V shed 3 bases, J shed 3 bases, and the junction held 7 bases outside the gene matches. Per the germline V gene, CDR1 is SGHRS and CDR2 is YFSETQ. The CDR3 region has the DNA TGCGCCAGCAGCTCCCAAGCGGGGGGCCTCTACGAGCAGTACTTC. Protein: CASSSQAGGLYEQYF. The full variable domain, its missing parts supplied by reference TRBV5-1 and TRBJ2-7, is KAGVTQTPRYLIKTRGQQVTLSCSPISGHRSVSWYQQTPGQGLQFLFEYFSETQRNKGNFPGRFSGRQFSNSRSEMNVSTLELGDSALYLCASSSQAGGLYEQYFGPGTRLTVT.

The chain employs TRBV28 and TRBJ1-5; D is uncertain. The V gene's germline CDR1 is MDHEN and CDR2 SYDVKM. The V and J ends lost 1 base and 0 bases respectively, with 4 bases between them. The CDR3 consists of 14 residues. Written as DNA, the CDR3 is TGTGCCAGCAGTTTATCAGATAGCAATCAGCCCCAGCATTTT. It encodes CASSLSDSNQPQHF.

The CDR3 region has the DNA TGTGCCAGCAGCTCGGGGACTAGCTCACGCTCCTACAATGAGCAGTTCTTC. Protein sequence: CASSSGTSSRSYNEQFF. The chain joins TRBV7-9 to TRBJ2-1, with 9 bases lining up with TRBD2. Germline assignment: CDR1 SEHNR and CDR2 FQNEAQ (reference sequence). V dropped 4 bases and J dropped 0; count of bases not matched to a gene: 7. The CDR3 contains 17 residues.

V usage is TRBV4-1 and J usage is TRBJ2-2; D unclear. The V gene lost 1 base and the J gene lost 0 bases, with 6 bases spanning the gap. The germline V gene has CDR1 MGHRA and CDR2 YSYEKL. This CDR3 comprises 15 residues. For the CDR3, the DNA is TGCGCCAGCAGCCAAGTAATTCCGAACACCGGGGAGCTGTTTTTT. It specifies CASSQVIPNTGELFF.

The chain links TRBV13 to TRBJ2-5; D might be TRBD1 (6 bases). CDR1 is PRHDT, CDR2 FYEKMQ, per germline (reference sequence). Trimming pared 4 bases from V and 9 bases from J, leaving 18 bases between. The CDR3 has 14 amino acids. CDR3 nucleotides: TGTGCCAGCAGCTCCGGACAGCTTCTGGCGGCCCAGTACTTC. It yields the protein CASSSGQLLAAQYF.

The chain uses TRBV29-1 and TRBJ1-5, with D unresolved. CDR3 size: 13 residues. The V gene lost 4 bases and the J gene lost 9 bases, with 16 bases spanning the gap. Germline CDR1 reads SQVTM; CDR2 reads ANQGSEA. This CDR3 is CSVVFTLNGPQHF. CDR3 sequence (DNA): TGCAGCGTTGTTTTCACCTTAAACGGGCCCCAGCATTTT.

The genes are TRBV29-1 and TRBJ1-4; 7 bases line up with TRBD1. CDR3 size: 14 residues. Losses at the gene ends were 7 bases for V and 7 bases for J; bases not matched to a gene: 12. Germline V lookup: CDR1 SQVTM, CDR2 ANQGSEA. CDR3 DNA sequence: TGCAGCGCTACACTCGGGACAGCTGGTGAAAAACTGTTTTTT. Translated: CSATLGTAGEKLFF.